This T cell receptor (beta chain) appears in the sequencing data of a study of vaccination and CD4 T cells after COVID-19. Described time point: late sampling 161 to 241 days after vaccination in three convalescent patients. Regarding treatment: approximately nine-day PBMC culture with coronavirus spike peptide pools or control peptides (ViraFEST assay). This clonotype was seen a handful of times. The antigen is unknown. An Oncomine TCR Beta short-read assay was used to sequence the DNA from cultured CD4+ T cells. One entry per CDR3 protein, called by TCRdb with MiXCR from the PCR reads. The data show fewer than 25,000 distinct CDR3 sequences, around two fifths seen once. V was cut by 3 bases and J by 0 bases, with 8 bases left in between. The CDR3 contains 14 residues. Germline V gene sequence: CDR1 SGHNT, CDR2 YENEEA. Study-level results: Only post-vaccination samples contained a median around 83% of the reactive clones in convalescent patients.

The rearrangement links TRBV11-3 to TRBJ2-5; either TRBD1 or TRBD2 may supply D (5 bases each). Sequenced here: CD4+ T cells from blood, cultured in vitro, sampled about 7 months after SARS-CoV-2 vaccination. This sequence was found in a human donor who had recovered from COVID-19. The CDR3 reads CASSLGTHQETQYF. The CDR3 DNA is TGTGCCAGCAGCTTGGGGACCCACCAAGAGACCCAGTACTTC.